The present TCR beta chain was sequenced within a study of CD8 T cells in Susac syndrome. Study-wide results and limits: Around 15 Susac-specific public clones were found in total CD8+ repertoires and five in CD8+ TEMRA repertoires.

The V and J ends lost 4 bases and 8 bases, in that order; junction bases with no gene match: 6. The CDR3 has 13 residues. With respect to this clonotype: Its specificity is not known.

TCR beta sequences were obtained from blood CD8+ and CD4+ T cells. With random hexamers, reverse transcription was performed on roughly 0.45 to 1 ug of RNA. Amplification of the TCR beta CDR3 was carried out by immunoSEQ multiplex PCR, which spanned a total of 54 Vbeta and 13 Jbeta segments. One entry per CDR3 protein, called by TCRdb with MiXCR from the immunoSEQ multiplex PCR reads. The table lists 120,000 or so distinct CDR3 sequences, approximately 96% of them singletons. The rearrangement links TRBV12-3 or TRBV12-4 to TRBJ2-7; TRBD1 agrees at 9 bases. The sequencing input was CD8+ T cells from PBMCs. The source of this sequence is a human donor with Susac syndrome. The CDR3 spells CASSSPGQGQQYF. The CDR3 DNA is TGTGCCAGCAGTTCCCCGGGACAGGGCCAGCAGTACTTC.